One and the same sample provided the 32 T cell receptor beta chains below, sequenced in a study of cytomegalovirus exposure and HLA in healthy donors. Primers: 60 Vbeta forward and 13 Jbeta reverse. Sequencing used immunoSEQ multiplex PCR; TCRdb keeps in-frame clones, though not all of them. The table includes about 170,000 clones, roughly 75% detected once. What was sequenced was PBMCs. All receptors derive from a woman in her 50s in good health and CMV-seropositive.

The V gene is TRBV28, the J gene TRBJ1-1, with D maybe TRBD1 (6 bases). V was cut by 6 bases and J by 0 bases, with 14 bases left in between. Germline loops: CDR1 MDHEN, CDR2 SYDVKM. CDR3 length: 15 residues. CDR3 DNA: TGTGCCAGCAGAGGGGGGGCCTTCGTGAACACTGAAGCTTTCTTT. Protein: CASRGGAFVNTEAFF.

The chain is built from TRBV7-3 and TRBJ2-2, with 8 bases matching TRBD1. The germline CDR1 and CDR2 sequences are SGHTA and FQGTGA. Trimming at V came to 5 bases and at J to 3 bases, leaving 8 bases not matched to a gene. The CDR3 is 16 amino acids. CDR3: CASSPRTGRDTGELFF. The CDR3 bases are TGTGCCAGCAGCCCACGGACAGGGCGAGACACCGGGGAGCTGTTTTTT.

This clone was detected once. The chain carries TRBV2 and TRBJ2-7; tentatively, D is TRBD1 (6 bases). V was cut by 10 bases and J by 6 bases, with 19 bases left in between. Germline V gene sequence: CDR1 SNHLY, CDR2 FYNNEI. This CDR3 has 13 residues. CDR3 DNA: TGTGCCACCAAACTTCAGGGGACCGGCGAGCAGTACTTC. As protein: CATKLQGTGEQYF.

The chain links TRBV28 to TRBJ2-6; no reliable D call. V was trimmed by 6 bases and J by 5 bases, leaving 8 bases between them. This CDR3 is built from 13 residues. Germline loops: CDR1 MDHEN, CDR2 SYDVKM. CDR3 region: CASSPSRANVLTF. In nucleotides, the CDR3 is TGTGCCAGCAGCCCGTCCCGGGCCAACGTCCTGACTTTC.

This clone was recorded only once. This chain joins TRBV7-9 and TRBJ1-1, with D possibly being TRBD1 (5 bases). The CDR3 loop spans 12 amino acids. V gave up 5 bases and J gave up 7 bases, with 11 bases separating them. From germline, CDR1 is SEHNR and CDR2 FQNEAQ (reference sequence). CDR3 loop: CASSIRQYEAFF. DNA of the CDR3: TGTGCCAGCAGCATCCGACAGTATGAAGCTTTCTTT. Full variable domain (outside the CDR3, taken from reference TRBV7-9 and TRBJ1-1): DTGVSQNPRHKITKRGQNVTFRCDPISEHNRLYWYRQTLGQGPEFLTYFQNEAQLEKSRLLSDRFSAERPKGSFSTLEIQRTEQGDSAMYLCASSIRQYEAFFGQGTRLTVV.

The V gene is TRBV28, the J gene TRBJ2-5; D uncertain. The CDR3 spans 12 residues. Germline lookup yields CDR1 MDHEN and CDR2 SYDVKM. Deletions cut 2 bases from V and 6 bases from J, with 7 bases between. CDR3 nucleotide sequence: TGTGCCAGCAGTTTAAGCGCCCAGACCCAGTACTTC. Its protein is CASSLSAQTQYF.

This clone was seen once. The rearrangement joins TRBV19 to TRBJ2-7, with 7 bases fitting TRBD2. Per germline, CDR1 LNHDA and CDR2 SQIVND (reference sequence). The V gene end was trimmed by 10 bases and the J gene end by 4 bases; junction bases not matched to a gene: 4. CDR3 length: 11 amino acids. As DNA, the CDR3 is TGTGCCACATGGGGGGGGTACGAGCAGTACTTC. The encoded protein is CATWGGYEQYF.

This clone was counted a single time. The chain has TRBV28 and TRBJ1-2, with 10 bases lining up with TRBD1. The CDR3 consists of 17 residues. Unmatched junction bases numbered 17, after V lost 8 bases and J lost 5 bases. Germline CDR1 reads MDHEN; CDR2 reads SYDVKM. DNA for the CDR3: TGTGCCAGCGAAACCGGGACAGGGGTGACTACTTTGTATGGCTACACCTTC. This encodes CASETGTGVTTLYGYTF.

This chain joins TRBV7-2 and TRBJ2-1, with 10 bases aligning to TRBD1. J lost 6 bases, V lost 3 bases, and 5 bases had no gene match. Germline CDR1 is SGHTA and CDR2 is FQGNSA. This CDR3 has 15 amino acids. DNA for the CDR3: TGTGCCAGCAGCTTCAGGGACAGGGGTATCAATGAGCAGTTCTTC. Its translation: CASSFRDRGINEQFF.

The chain employs TRBV5-5 and TRBJ1-2; the D gene is possibly TRBD1 (5 bases). This CDR3 comprises 14 residues. Germline V lookup: CDR1 SGHKS, CDR2 YYEKEE (reference sequence). V lost 0 bases, J lost 8 bases, and 14 bases lay in between. CDR3 sequence reads: CASSLVQGSEGYTF. CDR3 sequence (DNA): TGTGCCAGCAGCTTGGTTCAGGGATCGGAGGGCTACACCTTC. Filled out from reference TRBV5-5 and TRBJ1-2, the complete variable domain reads DAGVTQSPTHLIKTRGQQVTLRCSPISGHKSVSWYQQVLGQGPQFIFQYYEKEERGRGNFPDRFSARQFPNYSSELNVNALLLGDSALYLCASSLVQGSEGYTFGSGTRLTVV.

The chain has TRBV28 and TRBJ1-2; a weak D match, TRBD1 (6 bases). With 8 bases removed from V and 4 bases from J, the gap between germline ends came to 20 bases. Per germline, CDR1 MDHEN and CDR2 SYDVKM. This CDR3 comprises 15 residues. The DNA of the CDR3 is TGTGCCAGCCGCCAAATAGGGGGAAACCTCTATGGCTACACCTTC. It codes for CASRQIGGNLYGYTF.

The chain links TRBV27 to TRBJ2-2; D is perhaps TRBD1 (6 bases). V shed 3 bases and J shed 5 bases, with 10 bases lying between them. The CDR3 totals 14 residues. The germline V gene encodes CDR1 MNHEY and CDR2 SMNVEV (reference sequence). DNA for the CDR3: TGTGCCAGCAGTTTCGGGACACTAACCGGGGAGCTGTTTTTT. Protein product: CASSFGTLTGELFF.

The V gene is TRBV7-8, the J gene TRBJ2-2, with 7 positions matching TRBD1. There are 18 residues in the CDR3. With 2 bases clipped from V and 5 bases from J, the junction kept 14 bases outside the gene matches. The germline gives CDR1 SGHVS, CDR2 FQNEAQ. The CDR3 DNA sequence: TGTGCCAGCAGCTTAAACACTTTCAATACAGGGGAAACCGGGGAGCTGTTTTTT. This sequence encodes CASSLNTFNTGETGELFF.

This clone was seen a handful of times. V is TRBV5-1 and J is TRBJ2-7; D possibly corresponds to TRBD1 (5 bases). This CDR3 has 15 amino acids. Germline assignment: CDR1 SGHRS and CDR2 YFSETQ. V was clipped by 3 bases and J by 3 bases, with 16 bases between them. The CDR3 sequence is CASSSSVVRGYEQYF. DNA for the CDR3: TGCGCCAGCAGCTCGTCGGTCGTAAGGGGCTACGAGCAGTACTTC.

This chain uses TRBV19 with TRBJ2-5; D is possibly TRBD1 (5 bases). The closer fit of TRBJ2-7 to the DNA end suggests the J call may be wrong. Germline values: CDR1 LNHDA, CDR2 SQIVND (reference sequence). This CDR3 has 13 residues. In nucleotides, the CDR3 is TGTGCCAGTAGTCGGCAGGGTCGTTACGAGCAGTACTTC. It codes for CASSRQGRYEQYF.

This chain uses TRBV27 with TRBJ1-2; possibly TRBD1 for D (6 bases). V was shortened by 5 bases and J by 4 bases, with 14 bases between the two germline ends. CDR3 length: 14 amino acids. CDR1 and CDR2 from the germline V gene are MNHEY and SMNVEV (reference sequence). The CDR3 sequence: CASSLYRETYGYTF. CDR3 bases: TGTGCCAGCAGTCTATACAGGGAAACCTATGGCTACACCTTC.

The rearrangement joins TRBV9 to TRBJ1-4, with a tentative D call TRBD1 (5 bases). CDR3 size: 16 residues. V gave up 4 bases and J gave up 4 bases, with 17 bases separating them. Germline V lookup: CDR1 SGDLS, CDR2 YYNGEE. CDR3 loop: CASSPRGRTFNEKLFF. CDR3 nucleotide sequence: TGTGCCAGCAGCCCCCGGGGGAGGACCTTTAATGAAAAACTGTTTTTT.

The rearrangement links TRBV5-4 to TRBJ2-1, with TRBD2 identical over 16 bases. The CDR3 consists of 19 residues. Looked up from germline, CDR1 is SGHNT and CDR2 is YYREEE (reference sequence). V was clipped by 4 bases and J by 2 bases; unmatched bases: 9. The CDR3: CASSGAGLAGGNAYNEQFF. DNA of the CDR3: TGTGCCAGCAGCGGGGCGGGACTAGCGGGAGGGAACGCCTACAATGAGCAGTTCTTC.

The DNA for the CDR3 is TGTGCCAGCTCACCAAGCGGGAGGGTAGGCGAGCAGTACTTC. Protein product: CASSPSGRVGEQYF. This chain connects TRBV18 to TRBJ2-7, with 10 bases aligning to TRBD2. Unmatched junction bases numbered 4, after V lost 2 bases and J lost 6 bases. The CDR3 loop spans 14 amino acids. Germline V lookup: CDR1 KGHSH, CDR2 LQKENI.

CDR3 DNA sequence: TGTGCCAGCAGCTCGCGCCGACTGGAGTTCAATGAGCAGTTCTTC. Protein: CASSSRRLEFNEQFF. The chain joins TRBV7-8 to TRBJ2-1, with D unclear. Germline CDR1 reads SGHVS; CDR2 reads FQNEAQ. The length of the CDR3 is 15 residues. Trimming removed 4 bases from V and 6 bases from J, with 16 bases in between.

J is TRBJ1-2 and V is TRBV4-3, with 7 bases identical to TRBD1. The V gene's germline CDR1 is LGHNA and CDR2 YSLEER. The CDR3 extends over 15 amino acids. J lost 5 bases, V lost 7 bases, and 13 bases had no gene match. CDR3 residues: CASKPQQGPGYGYTF. The CDR3, as DNA: TGCGCCAGCAAACCCCAACAGGGGCCTGGTTATGGCTACACCTTC.

V gene TRBV13 combines with J gene TRBJ2-1; the match to TRBD2 covers 11 bases. The CDR3 runs to 16 residues. The V and J ends lost 0 bases and 3 bases, in that order; junction bases with no gene match: 1. Germline-derived CDR1 and CDR2 are PRHDT and FYEKMQ (reference sequence). This CDR3 reads CASSLGGTSGYNEQFF. The CDR3 DNA is TGTGCCAGCAGCTTAGGGGGGACTAGCGGCTACAATGAGCAGTTCTTC.

The rearrangement uses TRBV27 and TRBJ1-4, with a possible D match to TRBD1 (5 bases). V lost 2 bases and J lost 0, with 10 bases in between. This CDR3 spans 16 amino acids. Germline V lookup: CDR1 MNHEY, CDR2 SMNVEV (reference sequence). CDR3 DNA: TGTGCCAGCAGTTTAACCTGGGGGGCAACTAATGAAAAACTGTTTTTT. Translated, it gives CASSLTWGATNEKLFF.

V is TRBV19 and J is TRBJ2-7; D is unresolved. Germline V gene sequence: CDR1 LNHDA, CDR2 SQIVND (reference sequence). This CDR3 spans 14 amino acids. The germline V and J ends were trimmed by 7 bases and 0 bases, with 13 bases remaining between them. The CDR3 coding sequence is TGTGCCAGTATGAGAGGCCCCTACTCCTACGAGCAGTACTTC. The encoded protein is CASMRGPYSYEQYF.

J is TRBJ1-1 and V is TRBV27; perhaps TRBD1 as D (6 bases). This CDR3 comprises 13 residues. CDR1 and CDR2 (germline): MNHEY, SMNVEV (reference sequence). V was clipped by 2 bases and J by 5 bases, with 9 bases between them. In DNA form, the CDR3 reads TGTGCCAGCAGTTTAAACAGGGAGACTGAAGCTTTCTTT. This codes for CASSLNRETEAFF.

V and J are TRBV2 and TRBJ2-5, with a weak D call TRBD2 (7 bases). Trimming took 2 bases from V and 11 from J, leaving 9 bases between them. Germline-derived CDR1 and CDR2 are SNHLY and FYNNEI. The CDR3 has 11 amino acids. CDR3 sequence reads: CASSERGGQYF. As DNA, the CDR3 is TGTGCCAGCAGTGAAAGGGGGGGGCAGTACTTC.

The gene calls are TRBV5-6 and TRBJ2-4, with 9 bases aligning to TRBD2. The germline V gene encodes CDR1 SGHDT and CDR2 YYEEEE. CDR3 size: 17 residues. V dropped 1 base and J dropped 6; count of bases not matched to a gene: 11. The CDR3 region is CASSLFGGRAPGNIQYF. In DNA form, the CDR3 reads TGTGCCAGCAGCTTGTTTGGCGGGAGGGCCCCGGGAAACATTCAGTACTTC.

The chain has TRBV14 and TRBJ2-7; TRBD2 matches at 9 bases. The CDR3 sequence is 15 residues long. Unmatched junction bases numbered 3, after V lost 3 bases and J lost 0 bases. Germline CDR1 reads SGHDN; CDR2 reads FVKESK. In DNA, the CDR3 is TGTGCCAGCAGCCAGGGCGGGAGGGCCTCCTACGAGCAGTACTTC. This sequence encodes CASSQGGRASYEQYF.

This clone was recorded only once. The chain employs TRBV5-1 and TRBJ1-3, with D tentatively TRBD1 (6 bases). This CDR3 contains 14 residues. Trimming stripped 0 bases from V and 2 bases from J, with 6 bases between. Germline-derived CDR1 and CDR2 are SGHRS and YFSETQ. CDR3 residues: CASSLGQAGNTIYF. The CDR3 DNA is TGCGCCAGCAGCTTGGGACAGGCTGGAAACACCATATATTTT.

This rearrangement joins TRBV28 to TRBJ2-1; D remains unclear. The CDR3 has 14 residues. The V gene's germline CDR1 is MDHEN and CDR2 SYDVKM. The V and J ends lost 3 bases and 1 base respectively, with 7 bases between them. This CDR3 is CASSLQASYNEQFF. The CDR3 DNA reads TGTGCCAGCAGTTTGCAGGCTTCCTACAATGAGCAGTTCTTC. Together with reference TRBV28 and TRBJ2-1, the CDR3 gives the full variable domain: DVKVTQSSRYLVKRTGEKVFLECVQDMDHENMFWYRQDPGLGLRLIYFSYDVKMKEKGDIPEGYSVSREKKERFSLILESASTNQTSMYLCASSLQASYNEQFFGPGTRLTVL.

This chain links TRBV9 with TRBJ2-1; the match to TRBD2 covers 11 bases. The germline CDR1 and CDR2 sequences are SGDLS and YYNGEE. The CDR3 covers 15 residues. V was clipped by 3 bases and J by 4 bases; unmatched bases: 3. This chain's CDR3 is CASSATSGVYNEQFF. The CDR3 coding sequence is TGTGCCAGCAGCGCGACTAGCGGGGTTTACAATGAGCAGTTCTTC.

This rearrangement joins TRBV7-8 to TRBJ2-5; D is perhaps TRBD1 (6 bases). The J call is in doubt because the DNA end fits TRBJ2-7 better. Germline-derived CDR1 and CDR2 are SGHVS and FQNEAQ. The CDR3 sequence is 14 residues long. The CDR3 DNA follows: TGTGCCAGCAGCTTCCGGGACAAACCCTACGAGCAGTACTTC. Translation gives CASSFRDKPYEQYF.